Presented here are 15 T cell receptor beta chains from one specimen sequenced in a study of low-dose radiotherapy and immunotherapy resistance in tumors. cDNA synthesis used a TRAV/TRBV-specific primer set for both chains. TCR amplification used 20 PCR cycles, a constant-region primer and a V-primer adapter. TCRdb passed the reads through MiXCR, listing each CDR3 protein once. The table shows 7,500 to 9,000 distinct CDR3 sequences, with 60% to 80% occurring only once. These TCRs come from a human donor with advanced metastatic prostate, ovarian, gallbladder or colorectal cancer (not recorded which). This table probably holds off-target reads from a library built for another chain.

This clonotype occurred a few times. The chain is built from TRBV2 and TRBJ1-6, with D unresolved. This CDR3 has 15 residues. Germline V lookup: CDR1 SNHLY, CDR2 FYNNEI. Trimming took off 2 bases at V and 0 bases at J, with 5 bases between the two ends. This chain's CDR3 is CASSERDSYNSPLHF. In nucleotides, the CDR3 is TGTGCCAGCAGTGAAAGGGACTCCTATAATTCACCCCTCCACTTT.

In DNA form, the CDR3 reads TGTGCCAGCACCGTTGGGCAGGGTAGAGACTATAACTATGGCTACACCTTC. The encoded protein is CASTVGQGRDYNYGYTF. The rearrangement links TRBV2 to TRBJ1-2; TRBD1 is a possible D gene (5 bases). V shed 7 bases and J shed 1 base, with 22 bases lying between them. Germline assignment: CDR1 SNHLY and CDR2 FYNNEI. This CDR3 has 17 amino acids. The full variable domain, in which reference TRBV2 and TRBJ1-2 provide the parts outside the CDR3, is EPEVTQTPSHQVTQMGQEVILRCVPISNHLYFYWYRQILGQKVEFLVSFYNNEISEKSEIFDDQFSVERPDGSNFTLKIRSTKLEDSAMYFCASTVGQGRDYNYGYTFGSGTRLTVV.

The chain uses TRBV20-1 and TRBJ2-3; TRBD1 agrees at 9 bases. The V gene end was trimmed by 1 base and the J gene end by 3 bases; junction bases not matched to a gene: 8. The germline V gene encodes CDR1 DFQATT and CDR2 SNEGSKA (reference sequence). The CDR3 is 16 amino acids. The CDR3 DNA follows: TGCAGTGCTAGAGTGACGGACAGGGGATTTACAGATACGCAGTATTTT. It codes for CSARVTDRGFTDTQYF.

A remark on this clonotype: At one end, the junction sequence differs from germline, possibly due to a read error. The V call is TRBV15, the J call TRBJ2-1, with D perhaps being TRBD1 or TRBD2 (5 bases each). Germline V gives CDR1 LNHNV, CDR2 YYDKDF (reference sequence). CDR3 length: 14 residues. CDR3 nucleotides: TGTGCCTCCAGCGGACGACAGACAAACAATGAGCAGTTCTTC. This translates into CASSGRQTNNEQFF.

The count of this clonotype is one. The V and J genes are TRBV28 and TRBJ2-1; TRBD2 aligns across 9 bases. The V gene end was trimmed by 5 bases and the J gene end by 2 bases; junction bases not matched to a gene: 25. The CDR3 runs 22 residues. The germline V gene encodes CDR1 MDHEN and CDR2 SYDVKM. This CDR3 reads CASSPGAGGQQSGGRAYNEQFF. The CDR3, as DNA: TGTGCCAGCAGTCCTGGGGCGGGGGGTCAACAATCTGGCGGGAGGGCCTACAATGAGCAGTTCTTC.

The V gene is TRBV5-4, the J gene TRBJ2-3; D not resolved. Germline CDR1 is SGHNT and CDR2 is YYREEE (reference sequence). The CDR3 contains 16 residues. Trimming removed 4 bases at V and 2 bases at J, with 17 bases between. For the CDR3, the DNA is TGTGCCAGCAGCCCCGCCCGCCTTTCTCCCACAGATACGCAGTATTTT. It is translated as CASSPARLSPTDTQYF.

This clonotype showed up just a few times. This chain links TRBV6-4 with TRBJ2-5; TRBD2 matches at 8 bases. Germline V lookup: CDR1 MRHNA, CDR2 SNTAGT. V shed 3 bases, J shed 2 bases, and the junction held 5 bases outside the gene matches. This CDR3 is 15 amino acids long. The CDR3 DNA reads TGTGCCAGCAGTGAATTACTAGCGGTACAAGAGACCCAGTACTTC. Translated, it gives CASSELLAVQETQYF.

This clonotype was counted only a few times. J is TRBJ2-3 and V is TRBV9; D gene ambiguous. The CDR3 sequence is 14 residues long. Trimming removed 0 bases at V and 1 base at J, with 6 bases between. Germline assignment: CDR1 SGDLS and CDR2 YYNGEE. CDR3 residues: CASSVEQRTDTQYF. CDR3 nucleotides: TGTGCCAGCAGCGTAGAACAGCGCACAGATACGCAGTATTTT. Complete variable domain (other parts from reference TRBV9 and TRBJ2-3): DSGVTQTPKHLITATGQRVTLRCSPRSGDLSVYWYQQSLDQGLQFLIQYYNGEERAKGNILERFSAQQFPDLHSELNLSSLELGDSALYFCASSVEQRTDTQYFGPGTRLTVL.

Only a few counts were recorded for this clonotype. The chain combines TRBV28 with TRBJ1-6; D is possibly TRBD1 (5 bases). The CDR3 has 15 amino acids. Trimming took 8 bases from V and 4 from J, leaving 15 bases between them. Germline CDR1 reads MDHEN; CDR2 reads SYDVKM. DNA of the CDR3: TGTGCCAGCTTTGGGGGACCTACGTATAATTCACCCCTCCACTTT. Translating it yields CASFGGPTYNSPLHF.

The chain employs TRBV4-2 and TRBJ2-2; perhaps TRBD1 as D (6 bases). Germline V gene lookup returns CDR1 LGHNA and CDR2 YNFKEQ. The length of the CDR3 is 17 residues. Trimming removed 4 bases from V and 6 bases from J, with 21 bases in between. CDR3 protein: CASSPAGGGAKAGELFF. CDR3 sequence (DNA): TGTGCCAGCAGCCCAGCCGGTGGGGGCGCAAAGGCCGGGGAGCTGTTTTTT.

V gene TRBV2 combines with J gene TRBJ2-5, with 7 bases matching TRBD1. The CDR3 consists of 15 residues. V was clipped by 1 base and J by 4 bases; unmatched bases: 6. Per the germline V gene, CDR1 is SNHLY and CDR2 is FYNNEI. CDR3 nucleotides: TGTGCCAGCAGTGAAGAGAGGGGGCTTGGAGAGACCCAGTACTTC. Its translation is CASSEERGLGETQYF.

The chain couples TRBV15 to TRBJ2-7; D is ambiguous. Germline V CDR1 and CDR2: LNHNV, YYDKDF (reference sequence). Trimming removed 0 bases from V and 0 bases from J, with 9 bases in between. This CDR3 has 15 amino acids. CDR3 bases: TGTGCCACCAGCAGAGACCCCGGGTCCTCCTACGAGCAGTACTTC. Translated: CATSRDPGSSYEQYF.

The V call is TRBV5-1, the J call TRBJ2-6, with 10 bases identical to TRBD2. With V trimmed by 4 bases and J by 3 bases, 7 bases remained unmatched. Germline assignment: CDR1 SGHRS and CDR2 YFSETQ. There are 17 residues in the CDR3. The CDR3 is CASSPLAGAGGANVLTF. CDR3 DNA sequence: TGCGCCAGCAGCCCTCTAGCGGGGGCTGGTGGGGCCAACGTCCTGACTTTC.

This chain uses TRBV29-1 with TRBJ2-7; D is undetermined. CDR1 is SQVTM and CDR2 is ANQGSEA in the germline V gene. This CDR3 has 12 amino acids. Trimming took off 4 bases at V and 0 bases at J, with 7 bases between the two ends. The CDR3 is CSVGTVSYEQYF. The CDR3 DNA is TGCAGCGTTGGGACGGTCTCCTACGAGCAGTACTTC.

This chain joins TRBV7-9 and TRBJ2-1, with D possibly matching TRBD2 (5 bases). This CDR3 contains 15 residues. V was clipped by 6 bases and J by 7 bases, with 19 bases between them. CDR1 is SEHNR and CDR2 is FQNEAQ in the germline V gene (reference sequence). The DNA of the CDR3 is TGTGCCAGCAGTCGAGTATTAGATTGGGAGAATGAGCAGTTCTTC. Its translation: CASSRVLDWENEQFF.